A single sample is the source of the 2 T cell receptor beta chains below, sequenced in a study of sequential checkpoint blockade in melanoma. The protocol was immunoSEQ multiplex PCR, while the TCRdb copy is restricted to in-frame clones and leaves out a portion. In the table there are about 10,000 clones, roughly 72% of which are singletons. Regarding treatment: randomized to nivolumab then ipilimumab (arm A) or the reverse (arm B). Sequenced material: CD8+ T cells sorted from blood (inferred from file names), taken from a patient given nivolumab and ipilimumab in sequence. Receptors originate from a human donor with melanoma.

V usage is TRBV5-4 and J usage is TRBJ2-7; 8 bases are shared with TRBD1. Per germline, CDR1 SGHNT and CDR2 YYREEE (reference sequence). The junction had 10 bases not matched to a gene; V was cut back by 4 bases and J by 4 bases. The CDR3 consists of 15 residues. The CDR3 DNA reads as TGTGCCAGCAGCGATCCTGGACAGGGCTTTTACGAGCAGTACTTC. This sequence encodes CASSDPGQGFYEQYF.

This rearrangement joins TRBV10-3 to TRBJ2-5, with a tentative D call TRBD1 (6 bases). The V gene lost 2 bases and the J gene lost 11 bases, with 24 bases spanning the gap. This CDR3 spans 16 amino acids. The germline gives CDR1 ENHRY, CDR2 SYGVKD. This CDR3 reads CAISEPTRRGGMEQYF. In DNA form, the CDR3 reads TGTGCCATCAGTGAGCCCACTCGCAGGGGCGGAATGGAGCAGTACTTC.